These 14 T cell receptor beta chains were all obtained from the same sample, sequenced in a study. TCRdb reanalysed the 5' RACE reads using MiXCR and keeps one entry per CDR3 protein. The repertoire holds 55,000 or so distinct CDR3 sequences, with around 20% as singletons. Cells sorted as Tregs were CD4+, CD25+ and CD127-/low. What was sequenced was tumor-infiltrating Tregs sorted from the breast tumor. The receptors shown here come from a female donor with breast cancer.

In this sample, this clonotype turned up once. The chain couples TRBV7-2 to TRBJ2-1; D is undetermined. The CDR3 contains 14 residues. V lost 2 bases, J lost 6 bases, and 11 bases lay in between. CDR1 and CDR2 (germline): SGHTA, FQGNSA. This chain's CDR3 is CASSLIGITNEQFF. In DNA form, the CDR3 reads TGTGCCAGCAGCTTAATTGGGATCACCAATGAGCAGTTCTTC.

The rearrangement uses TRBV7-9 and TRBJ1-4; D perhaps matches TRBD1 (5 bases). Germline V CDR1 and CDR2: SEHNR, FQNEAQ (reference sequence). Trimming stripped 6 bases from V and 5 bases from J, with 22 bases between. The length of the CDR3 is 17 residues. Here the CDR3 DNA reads TGTGCCAGCAGGCCTGGCTGTGCCGGGACGGAAAATGAAAAACTGTTTTTT. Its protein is CASRPGCAGTENEKLFF. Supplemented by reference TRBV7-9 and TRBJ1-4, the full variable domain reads DTGVSQNPRHKITKRGQNVTFRCDPISEHNRLYWYRQTLGQGPEFLTYFQNEAQLEKSRLLSDRFSAERPKGSFSTLEIQRTEQGDSAMYLCASRPGCAGTENEKLFFGSGTQLSVL.

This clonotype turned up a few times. In DNA, the CDR3 is TGCAGTGCTAGAGATCTAGAGGGTCCGGGAAAACAGTTCTTC. It specifies CSARDLEGPGKQFF. The genes are TRBV20-1 and TRBJ2-1; maybe TRBD2 (5 bases). Germline CDR1 and CDR2: DFQATT and SNEGSKA (reference sequence). The ends were cut back, 0 bases at V and 13 bases at J, with 19 bases in the middle. The CDR3 totals 14 residues.

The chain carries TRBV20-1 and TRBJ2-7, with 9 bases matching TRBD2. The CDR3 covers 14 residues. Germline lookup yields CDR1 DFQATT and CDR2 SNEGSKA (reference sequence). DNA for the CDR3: TGCAGCGCCTTCAGGGCGGGAGGGATCTACGAGCAGTACTTC. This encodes CSAFRAGGIYEQYF.

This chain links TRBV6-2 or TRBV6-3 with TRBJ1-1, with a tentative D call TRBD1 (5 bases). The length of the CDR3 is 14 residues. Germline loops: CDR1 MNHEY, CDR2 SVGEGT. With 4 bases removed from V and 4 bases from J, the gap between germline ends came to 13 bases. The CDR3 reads CASSSQGGPTEAFF. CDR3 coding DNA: TGTGCCAGCAGTTCGCAGGGTGGTCCCACTGAAGCTTTCTTT.

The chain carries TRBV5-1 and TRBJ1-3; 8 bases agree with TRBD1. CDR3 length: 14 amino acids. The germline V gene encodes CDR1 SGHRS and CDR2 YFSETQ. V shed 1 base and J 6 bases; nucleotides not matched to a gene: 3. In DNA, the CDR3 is TGCGCCAGCAGCTTGACAGGGGGTGCAAACACCATATATTTT. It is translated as CASSLTGGANTIYF.

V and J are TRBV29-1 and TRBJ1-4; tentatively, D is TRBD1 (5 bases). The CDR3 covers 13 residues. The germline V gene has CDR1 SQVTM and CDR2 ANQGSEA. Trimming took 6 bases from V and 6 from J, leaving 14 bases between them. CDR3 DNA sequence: TGCAGCGTGGCAGGGAGCCCACATGAAAAACTGTTTTTT. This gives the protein CSVAGSPHEKLFF.

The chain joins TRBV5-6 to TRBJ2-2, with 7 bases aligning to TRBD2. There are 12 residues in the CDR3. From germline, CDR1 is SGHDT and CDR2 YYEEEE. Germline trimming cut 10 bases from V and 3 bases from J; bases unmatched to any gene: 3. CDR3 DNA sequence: TGTGCCGGGGGAGGGGACACCGGGGAGCTGTTTTTT. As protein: CAGGGDTGELFF.

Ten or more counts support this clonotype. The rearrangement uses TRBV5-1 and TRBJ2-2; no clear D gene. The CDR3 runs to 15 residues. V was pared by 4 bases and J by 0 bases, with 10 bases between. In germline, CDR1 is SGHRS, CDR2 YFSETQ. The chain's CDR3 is CASSPRIANTGELFF. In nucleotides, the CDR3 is TGCGCCAGCAGCCCCCGAATCGCGAACACCGGGGAGCTGTTTTTT.

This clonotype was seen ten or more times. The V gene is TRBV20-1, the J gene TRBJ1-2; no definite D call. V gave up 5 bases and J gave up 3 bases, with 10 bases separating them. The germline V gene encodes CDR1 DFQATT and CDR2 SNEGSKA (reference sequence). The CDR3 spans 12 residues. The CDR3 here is CSAFEGHYGYTF. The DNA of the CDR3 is TGCAGTGCTTTTGAGGGCCACTATGGCTACACCTTC.

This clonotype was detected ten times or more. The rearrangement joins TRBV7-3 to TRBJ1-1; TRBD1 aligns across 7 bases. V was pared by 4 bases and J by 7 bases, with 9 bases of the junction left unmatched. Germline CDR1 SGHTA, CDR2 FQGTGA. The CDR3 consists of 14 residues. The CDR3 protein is CASSSYRGRLEAFF. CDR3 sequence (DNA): TGTGCCAGCAGCTCGTACAGGGGACGGCTTGAAGCTTTCTTT. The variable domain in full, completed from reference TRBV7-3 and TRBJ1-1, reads GAGVSQTPSNKVTEKGKYVELRCDPISGHTALYWYRQSLGQGPEFLIYFQGTGAADDSGLPNDRFFAVRPEGSVSTLKIQRTERGDSAVYLCASSSYRGRLEAFFGQGTRLTVV.

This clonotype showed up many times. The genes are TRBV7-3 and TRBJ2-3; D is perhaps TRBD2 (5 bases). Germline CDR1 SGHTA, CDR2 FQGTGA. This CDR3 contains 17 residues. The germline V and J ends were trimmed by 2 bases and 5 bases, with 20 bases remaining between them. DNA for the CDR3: TGTGCCAGCAGCTTATCTGGCGGGCAAGCTTGGGGAGATACGCAGTATTTT. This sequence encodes CASSLSGGQAWGDTQYF. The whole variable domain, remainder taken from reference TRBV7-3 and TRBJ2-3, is GAGVSQTPSNKVTEKGKYVELRCDPISGHTALYWYRQSLGQGPEFLIYFQGTGAADDSGLPNDRFFAVRPEGSVSTLKIQRTERGDSAVYLCASSLSGGQAWGDTQYFGPGTRLTVL.

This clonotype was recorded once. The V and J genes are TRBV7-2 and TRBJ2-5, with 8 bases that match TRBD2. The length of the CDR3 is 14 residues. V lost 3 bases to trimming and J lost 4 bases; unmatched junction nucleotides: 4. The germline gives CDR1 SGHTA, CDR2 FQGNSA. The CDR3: CASSFKSGRETQYF. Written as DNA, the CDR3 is TGTGCCAGCAGCTTCAAGAGCGGGAGAGAGACCCAGTACTTC.

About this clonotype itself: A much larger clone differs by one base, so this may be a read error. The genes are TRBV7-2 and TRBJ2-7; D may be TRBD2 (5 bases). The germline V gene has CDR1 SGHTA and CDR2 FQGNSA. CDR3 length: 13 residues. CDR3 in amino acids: CASSPGTTYGQYF. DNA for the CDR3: TGTGCCAGCAGCCCGGGAACCACTTACGGGCAGTACTTC. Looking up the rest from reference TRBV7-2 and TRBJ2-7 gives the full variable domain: GAGVSQSPSNKVTEKGKDVELRCDPISGHTALYWYRQSLGQGLEFLIYFQGNSAPDKSGLPSDRFSAERTGGSVSTLTIQRTQQEDSAVYLCASSPGTTYGQYFGPGTRLTVT.